This paragraph reports one T cell receptor beta chain. The CDR3 consists of 15 residues. Per germline, CDR1 MGHRA and CDR2 YSYEKL. Between the trimmed V and J ends, which lost 6 bases and 2 bases, there was a span of 11 bases. Original methodology: How many nucleated cells were present was estimated from reference gene primer amplification. Data came from immunoSEQ multiplex PCR; TCRdb stores just in-frame clones and leaves some out. V and J calls and clone size are those listed in that table; D and trimming were worked out from the DNA. The sample contains fewer than 30,000 clones, over 70% of which appear only once. This entry comes from a study of blood T cell repertoires in COVID-19. Study overall: T cells, B-cell-depleted T cells, or PBMCs provided the cDNA or gDNA that served as material.

The sample consisted of peripheral blood. This sequence joins TRBV4-1 and TRBJ2-6, with TRBD1 as a possible D gene (7 bases). The origin of this receptor is a man aged 50 to 60 with active or convalescent COVID-19. The CDR3 is CASSQGGPGANVLTF. The CDR3 DNA sequence: TGCGCCAGCAGTCAGGGGGGCCCTGGGGCCAACGTCCTGACTTTC.